This T cell receptor (beta chain) was captured by sequencing in a study of cytomegalovirus exposure and HLA in healthy donors. Notes on the study in general: Most of the CMV-associated TCR beta chains (in a later analysis) appeared to be HLA-restricted.

On this clone itself: The antigen remains unidentified.

CDR3 size: 15 residues. The germline V gene encodes CDR1 SEHNR and CDR2 FQNEAQ (reference sequence). Trimming shortened V by 5 bases and J by 5 bases, and 19 bases separated the two germline ends. In the PCR, 60 Vbeta and 13 Jbeta primers were used. The protocol was immunoSEQ multiplex PCR, while the TCRdb copy is restricted to in-frame clones and leaves out a portion. The sample shows 150,000 to 200,000 clones, 70% to 80% of them seen only once. This receptor was identified in a woman between 45 and 65 years old in good health and CMV-seronegative. This sequence joins TRBV7-9 and TRBJ2-7; D is possibly TRBD1 (8 bases). Sequenced input: PBMCs. In DNA form, the CDR3 reads TGTGCCAGCAGCATTCACAGGGGGGGTACGCACGAGCAGTACTTC. Translating gives CASSIHRGGTHEQYF.